The rows below give T cell receptor beta chains drawn from one sample of a study of cytomegalovirus exposure and HLA in healthy donors. Data came from immunoSEQ multiplex PCR; TCRdb stores just in-frame clones and leaves some out. The sample yields about 110,000 clones, 81% seen once. The sequenced material came from PBMCs. These receptors came from a woman aged 30 to 39 in good health and CMV-seronegative. CDR3s include the opening cysteine and the closing phenylalanine or tryptophan. Fields, in order: V gene, D gene, clone size, J gene, CDR3 protein, CDR3 DNA. D genes are given only for firm matches. The size field is filled for only some rows; it gives once, few, many or a size class.

V: TRBV11-2; D: TRBD1; size: .; J: TRBJ1-1; CDR3: CASSSRIRDRDTEAFF; DNA: TGTGCCAGCAGCTCGCGTATCCGGGACAGGGACACTGAAGCTTTCTTT
V: TRBV11-3; D: .; size: .; J: TRBJ2-1; CDR3: CASSRDLAAYNEQFF; DNA: TGTGCCAGCAGCCGAGACTTAGCGGCTTACAATGAGCAGTTCTTC
V: TRBV30; D: .; size: .; J: TRBJ1-2; CDR3: CAWARSGGPYGYTF; DNA: TGTGCCTGGGCACGTTCGGGGGGGCCCTATGGCTACACCTTC
V: TRBV10-3; D: .; size: .; J: TRBJ2-2; CDR3: CASSEEGGQTGELFF; DNA: TGTGCCAGCAGTGAAGAGGGGGGACAGACCGGGGAGCTGTTTTTT
V: TRBV15; D: .; size: .; J: TRBJ1-1; CDR3: CATSREGGGQMNTEAFF; DNA: TGTGCCACCAGCAGAGAGGGTGGTGGGCAAATGAACACTGAAGCTTTCTTT
V: TRBV4-3; D: .; size: .; J: TRBJ2-1; CDR3: CASSQDVQSYNEQFF; DNA: TGCGCCAGCAGCCAAGATGTCCAATCCTACAATGAGCAGTTCTTC
V: TRBV6-1; D: .; size: .; J: TRBJ1-5; CDR3: CASSFDRDQPQHF; DNA: TGTGCCAGCAGCTTCGACAGAGATCAGCCCCAGCATTTT
V: TRBV2; D: TRBD1; size: .; J: TRBJ2-5; CDR3: CASSIVRTGAQETQYF; DNA: TGTGCCAGCAGTATAGTACGTACAGGGGCCCAAGAGACCCAGTACTTC
V: TRBV5-1; D: TRBD2; size: .; J: TRBJ2-2; CDR3: CASSSAGAGTGELFF; DNA: TGCGCCAGCAGTTCAGCGGGAGCAGGCACCGGGGAGCTGTTTTTT
V: TRBV14; D: TRBD2; size: .; J: TRBJ2-1; CDR3: CASSQGGGSAGVTYNEQFF; DNA: TGTGCCAGCAGCCAAGGGGGTGGATCGGCGGGAGTGACGTACAATGAGCAGTTCTTC
V: TRBV19; D: TRBD2; size: .; J: TRBJ2-1; CDR3: CASSIFLAGDNEQFF; DNA: TGTGCCAGTAGTATTTTCCTAGCGGGAGATAATGAGCAGTTCTTC
V: TRBV5-6; D: TRBD2; size: .; J: TRBJ2-1; CDR3: CASSRPVSGLAVNEQFF; DNA: TGTGCCAGCAGCCGCCCTGTATCCGGACTAGCTGTGAATGAGCAGTTCTTC
V: TRBV6-6; D: .; size: .; J: TRBJ2-2; CDR3: CASSSSGNTGELFF; DNA: TGTGCCAGCAGCTCGAGCGGAAACACCGGGGAGCTGTTTTTT
V: TRBV5-1; D: .; size: .; J: TRBJ1-2; CDR3: CASSLDQGLGYGYTF; DNA: TGCGCCAGCAGCTTGGATCAGGGATTGGGCTATGGCTACACCTTC
V: TRBV27; D: TRBD1; size: .; J: TRBJ2-7; CDR3: CASSLQTGGADEQYF; DNA: TGTGCCAGCAGTTTACAGACAGGGGGCGCGGACGAGCAGTACTTC
V: TRBV6-1; D: TRBD1; size: few; J: TRBJ1-5; CDR3: CASSEIGGQGANQPQHF; DNA: TGTGCCAGCAGTGAAATTGGGGGACAGGGGGCCAATCAGCCCCAGCATTTT
V: TRBV30; D: .; size: .; J: TRBJ2-1; CDR3: CAAPGAYNEQFF; DNA: TGTGCCGCCCCGGGAGCGTACAATGAGCAGTTCTTC
V: TRBV10-3; D: TRBD2; size: .; J: TRBJ2-1; CDR3: CATGLANEQFF; DNA: TGTGCCACCGGACTAGCAAATGAGCAGTTCTTC
V: TRBV28; D: .; size: .; J: TRBJ1-5; CDR3: CASSTGNQPQHF; DNA: TGTGCCAGCAGTACGGGGAATCAGCCCCAGCATTTT
V: TRBV7-2; D: TRBD2; size: .; J: TRBJ2-7; CDR3: CASSFRGSGSPRSYEQYF; DNA: TGTGCCAGCAGCTTTCGTGGTAGCGGGAGTCCGAGGAGCTACGAGCAGTACTTC
V: TRBV6-5; D: TRBD1; size: few; J: TRBJ1-2; CDR3: CASSFLGGSGYTF; DNA: TGTGCCAGCAGTTTTTTAGGGGGCTCTGGCTACACCTTC
V: TRBV12-5; D: TRBD2; size: .; J: TRBJ2-7; CDR3: CASVQSGGGSYEQYF; DNA: TGTGCTAGTGTCCAATCGGGGGGTGGATCCTACGAGCAGTACTTC
V: TRBV5-1; D: TRBD1; size: .; J: TRBJ2-5; CDR3: CASSLNTGDETQYF; DNA: TGCGCCAGCAGCTTGAATACAGGGGACGAGACCCAGTACTTC
V: TRBV28; D: .; size: once; J: TRBJ1-1; CDR3: CASSFPGPGWEAFF; DNA: TGTGCCAGCAGTTTCCCCGGACCCGGGTGGGAGGCTTTCTTT
V: TRBV6-5; D: .; size: .; J: TRBJ2-7; CDR3: CASSYLLTGSSYEQYF; DNA: TGTGCCAGCAGTTACCTCTTGACCGGGAGCTCCTACGAGCAGTACTTC
V: TRBV27; D: .; size: .; J: TRBJ2-2; CDR3: CASSPELDRLNTGELFF; DNA: TGTGCCAGCAGTCCGGAATTAGACAGGTTAAACACCGGGGAGCTGTTTTTT